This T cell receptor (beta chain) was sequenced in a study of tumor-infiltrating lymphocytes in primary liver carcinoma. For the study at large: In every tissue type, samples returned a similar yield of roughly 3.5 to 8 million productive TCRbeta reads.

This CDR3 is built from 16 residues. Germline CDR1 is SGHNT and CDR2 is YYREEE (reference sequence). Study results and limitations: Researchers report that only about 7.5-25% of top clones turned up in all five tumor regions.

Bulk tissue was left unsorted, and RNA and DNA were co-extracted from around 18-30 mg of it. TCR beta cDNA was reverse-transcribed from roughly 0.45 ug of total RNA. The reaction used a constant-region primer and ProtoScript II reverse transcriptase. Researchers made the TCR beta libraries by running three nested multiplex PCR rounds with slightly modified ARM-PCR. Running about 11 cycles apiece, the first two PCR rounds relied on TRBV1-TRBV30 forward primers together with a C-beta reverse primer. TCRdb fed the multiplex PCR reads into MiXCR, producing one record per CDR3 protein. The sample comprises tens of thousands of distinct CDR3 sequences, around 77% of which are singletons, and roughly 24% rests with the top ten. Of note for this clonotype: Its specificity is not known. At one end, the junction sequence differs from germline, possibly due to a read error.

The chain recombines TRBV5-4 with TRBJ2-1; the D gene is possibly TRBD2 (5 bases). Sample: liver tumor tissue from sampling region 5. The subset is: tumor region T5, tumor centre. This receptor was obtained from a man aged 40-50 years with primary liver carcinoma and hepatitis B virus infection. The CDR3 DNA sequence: TGTGCCAGCAGCTCCATTGCGGCTAGCTCCTACAATGAGCTGTTCTTC. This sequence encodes CASSSIAASSYNELFF.